These 26 T cell receptor beta chains came from one sample sequenced in a study of metastatic and nonmetastatic thyroid tumors. TCRdb redid the clone calls on the PCR reads using MiXCR. This repertoire shows 9,400 or so clones, 25% to 40% found once; its top ten account for 16%. Thyroid surgery was performed in patients who had received no treatment beforehand. The material sequenced was adjacent normal tissue. Receptors were obtained from a female donor with papillary thyroid cancer or a benign thyroid nodule (not recorded which). Some clones in this sample may be carry-over from other donors' samples.

This sequence joins TRBV28 and TRBJ2-7; D ambiguous. The CDR3 extends over 13 amino acids. V lost 6 bases, J lost 0 bases, and 9 bases lay in between. CDR1 and CDR2 (germline): MDHEN, SYDVKM. The CDR3 sequence is CASRSASSYEQYF. As DNA, the CDR3 is TGTGCCAGCAGGTCCGCCTCCTCCTACGAGCAGTACTTC.

This clone was picked up a small number of times. This chain joins TRBV6-5 and TRBJ1-1; no definite D call. The CDR3 runs 14 residues. Trimming cost V 0 bases and J 4 bases, with 9 bases left between them. Germline assignment: CDR1 MNHEY and CDR2 SVGAGI. CDR3 region: CASSYSATGTEAFF. The CDR3 DNA sequence: TGTGCCAGCAGTTACTCGGCCACGGGCACTGAAGCTTTCTTT.

In its sample, this clone ranks as large (0.1 to 1%). The V and J genes are TRBV5-4 and TRBJ1-1; the D gene is possibly TRBD1 (5 bases). V was shortened by 2 bases and J by 1 base, with 15 bases between the two germline ends. Germline assignment: CDR1 SGHNT and CDR2 YYREEE (reference sequence). The length of the CDR3 is 16 residues. The CDR3 nucleotides are TGTGCCAGCAGCTTACTAGTTGGCCAGGGGAACACTGAAGCTTTCTTT. It specifies CASSLLVGQGNTEAFF.

This rearrangement joins TRBV19 to TRBJ1-1; D remains unclear. The CDR3 loop spans 14 amino acids. Germline loops: CDR1 LNHDA, CDR2 SQIVND (reference sequence). Trimming removed 0 bases from V and 3 bases from J, with 8 bases in between. The CDR3 nucleotides read TGTGCCAGTAGTATAGACCTCCGGGACACTGAAGCTTTCTTT. Encoded protein: CASSIDLRDTEAFF.

The V and J genes are TRBV6-1 and TRBJ2-5, with 11 bases that match TRBD2. The length of the CDR3 is 15 residues. Germline lookup yields CDR1 MNHNS and CDR2 SASEGT. Germline trimming cut 3 bases from V and 9 bases from J; bases unmatched to any gene: 9. The CDR3 sequence: CASSEVSGGAGAQYF. CDR3 sequence (DNA): TGTGCCAGCAGTGAGGTTAGCGGGGGGGCCGGGGCCCAGTACTTC.

By share, this clone counts as medium-sized (0.01 to 0.1%). The V call is TRBV5-1, the J call TRBJ1-1; D not resolved. V was trimmed by 4 bases and J by 0 bases, leaving 10 bases between them. The CDR3 covers 14 residues. Germline CDR1 is SGHRS and CDR2 is YFSETQ. Written as DNA, the CDR3 is TGCGCCAGCAGCGATCAGATGATGAACACTGAAGCTTTCTTT. It specifies CASSDQMMNTEAFF.

This chain links TRBV5-1 with TRBJ2-3; no reliable D call. Germline-derived CDR1 and CDR2 are SGHRS and YFSETQ. The CDR3 is 15 amino acids. V was trimmed by 4 bases and J by 3 bases, leaving 15 bases between them. The CDR3 spells CASSHVQVGTDTQYF. The CDR3 DNA sequence: TGCGCCAGCAGCCACGTACAAGTGGGGACAGATACGCAGTATTTT.

The rearrangement uses TRBV11-3 and TRBJ2-7, with D possibly being TRBD1 (6 bases). The CDR3 has 14 residues. Trimming stripped 1 base from V and 5 bases from J, with 12 bases between. Germline V gene data show CDR1 as SGHNT and CDR2 as YENEEA. CDR3 protein: CASSLGVGAHEQYF. CDR3 nucleotide sequence: TGTGCCAGCAGCTTAGGAGTGGGGGCCCACGAGCAGTACTTC. The full variable domain, rest sourced from reference TRBV11-3 and TRBJ2-7, is EAGVVQSPRYKIIEKKQPVAFWCNPISGHNTLYWYLQNLGQGPELLIRYENEEAVDDSQLPKDRFSAERLKGVDSTLKIQPAELGDSAVYLCASSLGVGAHEQYFGPGTRLTVT.

This clone showed up just a few times. V and J are TRBV5-5 and TRBJ2-2; D uncertain. The CDR3 runs 14 residues. V was trimmed by 2 bases and J by 6 bases, leaving 11 bases between them. The germline V gene encodes CDR1 SGHKS and CDR2 YYEKEE (reference sequence). The DNA of the CDR3 is TGTGCCAGCAGCTTTCTCCCCGCAGCCGGGGAGCTGTTTTTT. Its translation: CASSFLPAAGELFF.

The chain recombines TRBV11-2 with TRBJ1-2, with 7 bases aligning to TRBD1. V shed 3 bases, J shed 4 bases, and the junction held 8 bases outside the gene matches. The germline CDR1 and CDR2 sequences are SGHAT and FQNNGV. The CDR3 extends over 15 amino acids. The CDR3 reads CASSLNNRGGYGYTF. In DNA, the CDR3 is TGTGCCAGCAGCTTGAATAACAGGGGTGGCTATGGCTACACCTTC.

In its sample, this clone is medium-sized. The chain carries TRBV7-9 and TRBJ2-7, with 16 bases that match TRBD2. V dropped 1 base and J dropped 7; count of bases not matched to a gene: 16. Germline V gene lookup returns CDR1 SEHNR and CDR2 FQNEAQ (reference sequence). CDR3 size: 20 residues. The DNA for the CDR3 is TGTGCCAGCAGCTTAGGAGGTAGGGGACTAGCGGGAGGGCCCTACGTGGAGCAGTACTTC. It specifies CASSLGGRGLAGGPYVEQYF. The variable domain in full, with the rest retrieved from reference TRBV7-9 and TRBJ2-7, is DTGVSQNPRHKITKRGQNVTFRCDPISEHNRLYWYRQTLGQGPEFLTYFQNEAQLEKSRLLSDRFSAERPKGSFSTLEIQRTEQGDSAMYLCASSLGGRGLAGGPYVEQYFGPGTRLTVT.

The rearrangement links TRBV11-2 to TRBJ2-1; TRBD2 agrees at 8 bases. The CDR3 has 15 residues. After removal of 7 bases from V and 5 bases from J, the junction contained 10 bases not matched to a gene. Germline CDR1 and CDR2: SGHAT and FQNNGV. The CDR3 is CASKTGTSGNNEQFF. The DNA for the CDR3 is TGTGCCAGCAAAACCGGGACTAGTGGAAACAATGAGCAGTTCTTC.

This clone was seen more than once but under ten times. The gene calls are TRBV12-3 or TRBV12-4 and TRBJ2-1; 8 bases map to TRBD2. This CDR3 has 15 residues. V trimming: 5 bases; J trimming: 6 bases; junction bases outside the gene matches: 9. The CDR3 DNA reads TGTGCCAGCAGTCTGATTAGCGGGACTACCAATGAGCAGTTCTTC. This encodes CASSLISGTTNEQFF.

V is TRBV11-2 and J is TRBJ2-1; TRBD2 agrees at 9 bases. The V segment lost 5 bases and the J segment 4 bases; nucleotides outside the gene matches: 6. The CDR3 has 15 residues. Germline CDR1 is SGHAT and CDR2 is FQNNGV. The chain's CDR3 is CASSPGTSHYNEQFF. CDR3 nucleotide sequence: TGTGCCAGCAGCCCCGGGACTAGCCATTACAATGAGCAGTTCTTC. Full variable domain (remainder filled in from reference TRBV11-2 and TRBJ2-1): EAGVAQSPRYKIIEKRQSVAFWCNPISGHATLYWYQQILGQGPKLLIQFQNNGVVDDSQLPKDRFSAERLKGVDSTLKIQPAKLEDSAVYLCASSPGTSHYNEQFFGPGTRLTVL.

V gene TRBV7-8 combines with J gene TRBJ2-1; 7 bases are a match to TRBD1. V was clipped by 1 base and J by 4 bases; unmatched bases: 4. Germline values: CDR1 SGHVS, CDR2 FQNEAQ. The CDR3 sequence is 15 residues long. CDR3 in amino acids: CASSLEGQIYNEQFF. In nucleotides, the CDR3 is TGTGCCAGCAGCTTAGAGGGACAGATTTACAATGAGCAGTTCTTC.

This clone showed up just a few times. The rearrangement links TRBV6-1 to TRBJ1-6, with 8 positions matching TRBD1. Germline CDR1 reads MNHNS; CDR2 reads SASEGT. The V gene end was trimmed by 7 bases and the J gene end by 7 bases; junction bases not matched to a gene: 9. This CDR3 is built from 15 residues. CDR3 in amino acids: CASTRTRQGNSPLHF. In DNA, the CDR3 is TGTGCCAGCACCCGGACCCGACAGGGGAATTCACCCCTCCACTTT.

The sample holds a few counts of this clone. The V gene is TRBV27, the J gene TRBJ2-7; 11 bases are a match to TRBD1. Trimming cost V 6 bases and J 6 bases; bases outside gene matches: 7. The CDR3 is 14 residues long. Germline V gives CDR1 MNHEY, CDR2 SMNVEV (reference sequence). The CDR3 DNA is TGTGCCAGCAGCCTCCTTGGACAGGGGGCCGAGCAGTACTTC. Protein product: CASSLLGQGAEQYF.

J is TRBJ2-7 and V is TRBV20-1, with TRBD2 matching over 7 bases. The CDR3 is made up of 15 amino acids. The germline V gene encodes CDR1 DFQATT and CDR2 SNEGSKA (reference sequence). After removal of 4 bases from V and 3 bases from J, the junction contained 12 bases not matched to a gene. CDR3 nucleotides: TGCAGTGCTAACTCAAACCGGGACTACAACTACGAGCAGTACTTC. The encoded protein is CSANSNRDYNYEQYF.

This clone has a handful of counts. The chain is built from TRBV12-3 or TRBV12-4 and TRBJ2-1; the D is unclear. Trimming left V 5 bases short and J 9 bases short, with 11 bases between. This CDR3 contains 12 residues. The CDR3 coding sequence is TGTGCCAGCAGTCCCCAGACTGTTGAGCAGTTCTTC. Its protein is CASSPQTVEQFF.

The chain has TRBV14 and TRBJ2-5; TRBD2 matches at 15 bases. J lost 7 bases, V lost 3 bases, and 3 bases had no gene match. The CDR3 length is 15 residues. Germline-derived CDR1 and CDR2 are SGHDN and FVKESK. The chain's CDR3 is CASSQGLAGGWTQYF. Here the CDR3 DNA reads TGTGCCAGCAGCCAGGGACTAGCGGGAGGTTGGACCCAGTACTTC.

The chain links TRBV11-2 to TRBJ2-1; D might be TRBD2 (5 bases). CDR1 is SGHAT, CDR2 FQNNGV, per germline. CDR3 length equals 16 residues. The ends were cut back, 4 bases at V and 4 bases at J, with 17 bases in the middle. CDR3 residues: CASSSRGRGDYNEQFF. The DNA of the CDR3 is TGTGCCAGCAGCTCCCGCGGTCGGGGAGATTACAATGAGCAGTTCTTC. The full variable domain, in which reference TRBV11-2 and TRBJ2-1 provide the parts outside the CDR3, is EAGVAQSPRYKIIEKRQSVAFWCNPISGHATLYWYQQILGQGPKLLIQFQNNGVVDDSQLPKDRFSAERLKGVDSTLKIQPAKLEDSAVYLCASSSRGRGDYNEQFFGPGTRLTVL.

This chain joins TRBV5-7 and TRBJ2-1; 11 nucleotides line up with TRBD2. TRBV5-7 is sorted into the ORF group, with uncertain function. The CDR3 runs 15 residues. V dropped 2 bases and J dropped 7; count of bases not matched to a gene: 5. CDR3 loop: CASSLTSGSGNEQFF. The CDR3 DNA is TGTGCCAGCAGCTTAACTAGCGGGAGTGGGAATGAGCAGTTCTTC.

The CDR3 is CASSRLGTSGYNEQFF. The CDR3 DNA reads as TGTGCCAGTAGTCGACTTGGGACTAGCGGCTACAATGAGCAGTTCTTC. V is TRBV19 and J is TRBJ2-1; 11 bases align to TRBD2. This CDR3 is 16 amino acids long. The junction had 6 bases not matched to a gene; V was cut back by 5 bases and J by 3 bases. CDR1 is LNHDA, CDR2 SQIVND, per germline (reference sequence).

Regarding this clone: At one of its ends the junction is not consistent with the germline gene, which may arise from a read error. J is TRBJ1-6 and V is TRBV30; weak D call: TRBD1 (5 bases). CDR1 is GTSNPN, CDR2 SVGIG, per germline (reference sequence). The length of the CDR3 is 16 residues. The CDR3 region is CARSVPGTVTHSPLHF. The CDR3, as DNA: TGTGCCCGGAGTGTCCCAGGGACCGTGACTCATTCACCCCTCCACTTT.

Only a few counts were recorded for this clone. The chain uses TRBV2 and TRBJ2-7, with 10 bases identical to TRBD2. There are 14 residues in the CDR3. The V gene end was trimmed by 4 bases and the J gene end by 3 bases; junction bases not matched to a gene: 3. CDR1 is SNHLY, CDR2 FYNNEI, per germline. The CDR3 DNA sequence: TGTGCCAGCAGTGTGGTAGCGGGAGGCTACGAGCAGTACTTC. As protein: CASSVVAGGYEQYF. Combining the CDR3 with reference TRBV2 and TRBJ2-7 gives the whole variable domain EPEVTQTPSHQVTQMGQEVILRCVPISNHLYFYWYRQILGQKVEFLVSFYNNEISEKSEIFDDQFSVERPDGSNFTLKIRSTKLEDSAMYFCASSVVAGGYEQYFGPGTRLTVT.

This clone was counted only a few times. This chain links TRBV6-1 with TRBJ1-6, with no clear D. Germline CDR1 and CDR2: MNHNS and SASEGT. The V end lost 6 bases, the J end lost 5 bases, and 5 bases lay between the germline ends. This CDR3 has 12 residues. CDR3 nucleotides: TGTGCCAGCAGAAGAGATAATTCACCCCTCCACTTT. Residues: CASRRDNSPLHF.